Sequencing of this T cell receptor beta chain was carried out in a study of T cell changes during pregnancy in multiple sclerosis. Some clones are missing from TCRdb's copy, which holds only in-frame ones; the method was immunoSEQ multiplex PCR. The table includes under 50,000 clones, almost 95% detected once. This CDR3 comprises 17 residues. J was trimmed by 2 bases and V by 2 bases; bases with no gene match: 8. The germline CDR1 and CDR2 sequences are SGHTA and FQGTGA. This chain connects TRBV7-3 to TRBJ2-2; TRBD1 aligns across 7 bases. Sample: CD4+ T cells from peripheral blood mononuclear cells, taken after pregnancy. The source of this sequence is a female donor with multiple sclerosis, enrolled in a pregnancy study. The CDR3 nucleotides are TGTGCCAGCAGCTTACTAGGGGGCTCAGTAAACACCGGGGAGCTGTTTTTT. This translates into CASSLLGGSVNTGELFF.